The 8 T cell receptor beta chains below all came from one sample that was sequenced in a study of coeliac disease (dated by TCRdb to about 2022). The library was built by means of the immunoSEQ multiplex PCR assay. The immuneACCESS repertoire file appears here via TCRdb, limited to in-frame rearrangements. These files lack a portion of the clones; in checked studies, under half of the deficit traces to unresolved V genes, and the cause of the others is not known. A total of a few thousand clones appear in this sample, more than 55% of them only once. The ten most abundant clones make up over 11% of the sample. The sample taken for sequencing was lymphocytes from the gut lamina propria. The meaning of the sample's cell subset or site label: lamina propria cell (LPC) fraction of small intestinal biopsy. Every receptor here comes from a woman aged 40 to 49.

This clone was detected once. J is TRBJ1-1 and V is TRBV28; perhaps TRBD1 as D (5 bases). The CDR3 totals 15 residues. The V end lost 4 bases, the J end lost 0 bases, and 12 bases lay between the germline ends. CDR1 is MDHEN and CDR2 is SYDVKM in the germline V gene. CDR3 residues: CASSYAGTVNTEAFF. CDR3 nucleotide sequence: TGTGCCAGCAGTTATGCGGGGACTGTGAACACTGAAGCTTTCTTT.

The gene calls are TRBV18 and TRBJ2-7; D is possibly TRBD2 (5 bases). This CDR3 spans 12 amino acids. CDR1 is KGHSH, CDR2 LQKENI, per germline. V lost 2 bases, J lost 4 bases, and 6 bases lay in between. The chain's CDR3 is CASSPEGYEQYF. The CDR3 DNA reads TGTGCCAGCTCACCAGAGGGATACGAGCAGTACTTC.

The chain employs TRBV20-1 and TRBJ2-5; a weak D match, TRBD1 (6 bases). CDR3 size: 11 residues. Germline lookup yields CDR1 DFQATT and CDR2 SNEGSKA (reference sequence). V was clipped by 3 bases and J by 5 bases, with 7 bases between them. Here the CDR3 reads CSARRGETQYF. The CDR3, as DNA: TGCAGTGCTAGGAGGGGGGAGACCCAGTACTTC.

The chain combines TRBV18 with TRBJ2-1, with a tentative D call TRBD2 (6 bases). Germline CDR1 is KGHSH and CDR2 is LQKENI. This CDR3 contains 16 residues. Trimming pared 4 bases from V and 0 bases from J, leaving 13 bases between. The CDR3 DNA reads TGTGCCAGCTCACGTGAGCGGGCGAACTCCTACAATGAGCAGTTCTTC. Its translation: CASSRERANSYNEQFF. Full variable domain (outside the CDR3, taken from reference TRBV18 and TRBJ2-1): NAGVMQNPRHLVRRRGQEARLRCSPMKGHSHVYWYRQLPEEGLKFMVYLQKENIIDESGMPKERFSAEFPKEGPSILRIQQVVRGDSAAYFCASSRERANSYNEQFFGPGTRLTVL.

This clone has only a few counts. This chain joins TRBV21-1 and TRBJ2-7; the table's D call of TRBD2 was not tested on the DNA. TRBV21-1 is assigned pseudogene status. The CDR3 is 17 amino acids. The CDR3 DNA follows: TGTGCCAGCAGCAACAGTTTCCTGGGACTAGCTAAATACGAGCAGTACTTC. This encodes CASSNSFLGLAKYEQYF.

V and J are TRBV5-1 and TRBJ2-1; possible D gene TRBD2, 6 bases. Germline V gives CDR1 SGHRS, CDR2 YFSETQ. V was cut by 4 bases and J by 10 bases, with 18 bases left in between. There are 14 residues in the CDR3. The DNA of the CDR3 is TGCGCCAGCAGCCCGCAGGGCGGGGTTCTGGAGCAGTTCTTC. As protein: CASSPQGGVLEQFF.

This clone has just a few counts. V is TRBV27 and J is TRBJ1-5, with D maybe TRBD1 (5 bases). Trimming took off 10 bases at V and 3 bases at J, with 19 bases between the two ends. This CDR3 contains 15 residues. From germline, CDR1 is MNHEY and CDR2 SMNVEV (reference sequence). CDR3 loop: CATSRQPASNQPQHF. CDR3 DNA: TGTGCCACCAGCAGACAGCCAGCTTCCAATCAGCCCCAGCATTTT.

The count of this clone is one. The rearrangement uses TRBV27 and TRBJ2-7; D gene unclear. Between the trimmed V and J ends, which lost 3 bases and 2 bases, there was a span of 11 bases. CDR1 is MNHEY, CDR2 SMNVEV, per germline (reference sequence). The CDR3 loop spans 14 amino acids. CDR3 amino acids: CASSLRQPAYEQYF. In DNA form, the CDR3 reads TGTGCCAGCAGTTTGAGGCAGCCCGCCTACGAGCAGTACTTC.